This T cell receptor (beta chain) was identified in a study of Ad26.COV2.S vaccination and SARS-CoV-2 variants. Study-wide points: Vaccine and placebo recipients had similar non-spike TCR breadth.

The treatment here: around 19 received Ad26.COV2.S at low or high dose, single or two shots; five or six received placebo; per-sample allocation not given. On day 63 after the first injection, vaccine and placebo recipients gave samples. The vaccine delivered Wuhan-strain SARS-CoV-2 spike through an Ad26 vector. From germline, CDR1 is MRHNA and CDR2 SNTAGT. The CDR3 is 14 residues long. Trimming at V came to 4 bases and at J to 4 bases, leaving 3 bases not matched to a gene. Concerning this clone itself: Its specificity is not known.

Libraries were prepared by immunoSEQ multiplex PCR; TCRdb keeps only in-frame clonotypes and omits some of them. There are about 280,000 clones in the sample; approximately 87% occur only once, and roughly 3.5% lies in the top ten. The clonotype was recovered from a person aged 18-60 years who received the Ad26.COV2.S COVID-19 vaccine or a placebo. Sequencing used peripheral blood, obtained in a trial of Ad26.COV2.S vaccine versus placebo. This chain connects TRBV6-4 to TRBJ2-3, with TRBD2 matching 9 bases. Here the CDR3 DNA reads TGTGCCAGCAGTGGCGGGGGGGCCGCAGATACGCAGTATTTT. It codes for CASSGGGAADTQYF.